This T cell receptor beta chain was found in a study of T cell responses to AZD1222 COVID-19 vaccine. General study results and limits: Donors, mostly white British, included more females; clonal diversity was possibly underestimated. The study identified only six AZD1222 recipients as seropositive at baseline. Spike-specific TCRs gained breadth and depth after people received two AZD1222 doses. Samples come after the peak T cell response, not at day 14.

Points on this clone: The antigen is undetermined.

The method was immunoSEQ multiplex PCR; TCRdb's version includes in-frame clones alone and lacks a portion of them. The sample shows under 150,000 clones, 70% to 90% of them seen only once. The source material was peripheral blood, sampled on day 0 of AZD1222 vaccination. This TCR came from an adult in good health.

CDR3 residues: CASSPQGAGTEAFF. The CDR3 DNA reads as TGTGCCAGTAGTCCACAGGGGGCGGGGACTGAAGCTTTCTTT. The chain is built from TRBV19 and TRBJ1-1, with 9 bases that match TRBD1. The CDR3 runs 14 residues. Germline CDR1 and CDR2: LNHDA and SQIVND (reference sequence). Losses at the gene ends were 5 bases for V and 5 bases for J; bases not matched to a gene: 6.